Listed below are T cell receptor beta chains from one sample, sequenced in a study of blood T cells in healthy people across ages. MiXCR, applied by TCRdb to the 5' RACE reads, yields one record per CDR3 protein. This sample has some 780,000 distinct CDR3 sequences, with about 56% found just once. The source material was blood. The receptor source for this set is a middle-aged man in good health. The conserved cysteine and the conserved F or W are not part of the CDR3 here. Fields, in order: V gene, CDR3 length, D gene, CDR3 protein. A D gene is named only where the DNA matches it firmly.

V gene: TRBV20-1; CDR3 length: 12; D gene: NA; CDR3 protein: SAISRLAKNIQY
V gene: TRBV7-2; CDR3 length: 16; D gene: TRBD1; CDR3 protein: ASSLRGPGQPSDNEQF
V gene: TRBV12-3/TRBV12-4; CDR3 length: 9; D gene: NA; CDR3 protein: ASSSRRKQY
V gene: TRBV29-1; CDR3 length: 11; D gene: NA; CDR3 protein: SVSDRSNQPQH
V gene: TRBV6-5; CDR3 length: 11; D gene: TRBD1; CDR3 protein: ASSPDREGKLF
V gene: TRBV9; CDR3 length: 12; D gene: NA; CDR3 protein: ASSVAGAESTQY
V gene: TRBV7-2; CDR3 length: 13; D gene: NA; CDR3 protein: ASSLGQGSNQPQH
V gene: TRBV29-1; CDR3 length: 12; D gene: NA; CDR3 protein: SVVPGGTNEKLF
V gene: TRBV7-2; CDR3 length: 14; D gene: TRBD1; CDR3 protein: ASRPTGGGYNSPLH
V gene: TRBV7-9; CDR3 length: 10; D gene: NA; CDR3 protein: ASSSSLNEQF
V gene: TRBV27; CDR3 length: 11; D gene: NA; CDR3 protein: ASSLSNNNEQF
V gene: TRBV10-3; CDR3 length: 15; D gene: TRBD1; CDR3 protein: AVRDRVSPTATDTQY
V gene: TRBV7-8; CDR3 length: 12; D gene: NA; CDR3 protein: ASSFRDISYEQY
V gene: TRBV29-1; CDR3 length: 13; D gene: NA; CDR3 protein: SVDMGPGRDTEAF
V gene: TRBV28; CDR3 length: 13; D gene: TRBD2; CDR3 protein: ARPSGGRNQETQY
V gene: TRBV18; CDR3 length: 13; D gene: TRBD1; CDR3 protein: ASRRTGSSTDTQY
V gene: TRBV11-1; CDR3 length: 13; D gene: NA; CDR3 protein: ASSLPQGTGETQY
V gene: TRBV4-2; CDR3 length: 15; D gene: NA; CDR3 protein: ASSQEGRAHSTDTQY
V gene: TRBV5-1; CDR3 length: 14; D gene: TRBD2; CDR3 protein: ASSGVRGSSYNEQY
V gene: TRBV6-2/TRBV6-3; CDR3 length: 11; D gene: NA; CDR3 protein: ASVRATNEKLF
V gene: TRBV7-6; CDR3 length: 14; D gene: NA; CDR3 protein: ASSLGRQSIQETQY
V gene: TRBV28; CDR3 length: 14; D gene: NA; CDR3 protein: ASSFSSGGGTDTQY
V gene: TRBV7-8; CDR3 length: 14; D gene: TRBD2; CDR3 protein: ASSLEAGGSTDTQY
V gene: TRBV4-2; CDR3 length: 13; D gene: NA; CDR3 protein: ASSLVTDFGETQY
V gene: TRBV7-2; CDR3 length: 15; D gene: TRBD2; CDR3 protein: ASSPTSGRALYNEQF
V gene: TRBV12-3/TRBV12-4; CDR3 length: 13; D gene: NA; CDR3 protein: ASSLVGPNNSPLH
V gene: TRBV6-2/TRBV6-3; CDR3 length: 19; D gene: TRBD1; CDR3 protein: ASSYRPGQGPRDHPRYEQY
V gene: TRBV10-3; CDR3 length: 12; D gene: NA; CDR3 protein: AISDSVRNNEQF
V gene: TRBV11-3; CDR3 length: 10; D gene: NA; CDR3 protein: ASSPVGAEAF
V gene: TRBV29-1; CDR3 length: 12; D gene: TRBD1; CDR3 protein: SVEVRTGRSGYT
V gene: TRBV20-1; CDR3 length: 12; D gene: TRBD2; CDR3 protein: SAPRTSGRDEQF
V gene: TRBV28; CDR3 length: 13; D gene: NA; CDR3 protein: ASSLRGHAPYEQY
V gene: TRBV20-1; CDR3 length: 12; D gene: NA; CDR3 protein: SARILTTNTEAF
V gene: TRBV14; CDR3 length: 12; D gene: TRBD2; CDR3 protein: ASSLSGGAVEQY
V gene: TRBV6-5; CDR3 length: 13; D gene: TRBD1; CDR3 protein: ASTDVAGGNYGYT
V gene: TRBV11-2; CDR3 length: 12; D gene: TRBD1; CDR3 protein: VSSPGQASDTQY
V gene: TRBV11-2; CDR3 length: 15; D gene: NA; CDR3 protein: ASSLAVSAFGSSPLH
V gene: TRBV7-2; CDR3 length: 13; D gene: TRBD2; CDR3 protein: ASSFTTSGWGTQY
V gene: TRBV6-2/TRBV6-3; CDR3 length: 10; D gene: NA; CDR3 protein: ASSRGRAGYT
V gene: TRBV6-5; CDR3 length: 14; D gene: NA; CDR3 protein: ASSYSRGGLTDTQY
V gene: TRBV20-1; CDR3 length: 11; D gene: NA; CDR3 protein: SALTGLNYGYT
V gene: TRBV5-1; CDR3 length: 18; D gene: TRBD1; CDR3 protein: ASSLVARGHPASGANVLT
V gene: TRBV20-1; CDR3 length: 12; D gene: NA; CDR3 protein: SARDLQGSYEQY
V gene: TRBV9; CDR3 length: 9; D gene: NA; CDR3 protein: ASSVSTQQY
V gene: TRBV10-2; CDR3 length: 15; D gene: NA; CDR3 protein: ASSEFLTGRDDYEQY
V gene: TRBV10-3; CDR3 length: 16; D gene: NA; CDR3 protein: AISDSNNRGLGTDTQY
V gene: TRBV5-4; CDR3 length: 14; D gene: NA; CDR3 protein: ASSFSLGESTDTQY
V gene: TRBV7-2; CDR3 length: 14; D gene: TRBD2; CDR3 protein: ASSPFTSGTMGEQF
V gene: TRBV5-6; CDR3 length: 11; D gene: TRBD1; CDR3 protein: ASSTRDRAAQY
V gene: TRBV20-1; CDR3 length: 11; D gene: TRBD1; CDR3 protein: SAPGQFNYGYT
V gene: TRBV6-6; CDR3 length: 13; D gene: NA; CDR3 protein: AGSMTGSGANVLT
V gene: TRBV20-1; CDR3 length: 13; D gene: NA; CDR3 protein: SARGVRESSYEQY